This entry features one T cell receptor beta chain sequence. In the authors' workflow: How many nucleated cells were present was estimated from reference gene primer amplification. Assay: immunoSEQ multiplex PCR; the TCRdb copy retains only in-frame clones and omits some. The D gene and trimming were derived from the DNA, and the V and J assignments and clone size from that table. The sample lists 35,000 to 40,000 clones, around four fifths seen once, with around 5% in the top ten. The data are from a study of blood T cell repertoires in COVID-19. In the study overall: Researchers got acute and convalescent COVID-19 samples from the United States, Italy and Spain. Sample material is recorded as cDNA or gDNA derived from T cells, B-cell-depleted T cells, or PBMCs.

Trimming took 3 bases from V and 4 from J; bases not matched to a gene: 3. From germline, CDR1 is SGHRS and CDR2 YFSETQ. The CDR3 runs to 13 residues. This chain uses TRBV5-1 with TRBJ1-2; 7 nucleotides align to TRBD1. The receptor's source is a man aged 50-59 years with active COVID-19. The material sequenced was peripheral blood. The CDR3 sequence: CASSSQGTYGYTF. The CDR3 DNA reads TGCGCCAGCAGCTCACAGGGGACCTATGGCTACACCTTC.